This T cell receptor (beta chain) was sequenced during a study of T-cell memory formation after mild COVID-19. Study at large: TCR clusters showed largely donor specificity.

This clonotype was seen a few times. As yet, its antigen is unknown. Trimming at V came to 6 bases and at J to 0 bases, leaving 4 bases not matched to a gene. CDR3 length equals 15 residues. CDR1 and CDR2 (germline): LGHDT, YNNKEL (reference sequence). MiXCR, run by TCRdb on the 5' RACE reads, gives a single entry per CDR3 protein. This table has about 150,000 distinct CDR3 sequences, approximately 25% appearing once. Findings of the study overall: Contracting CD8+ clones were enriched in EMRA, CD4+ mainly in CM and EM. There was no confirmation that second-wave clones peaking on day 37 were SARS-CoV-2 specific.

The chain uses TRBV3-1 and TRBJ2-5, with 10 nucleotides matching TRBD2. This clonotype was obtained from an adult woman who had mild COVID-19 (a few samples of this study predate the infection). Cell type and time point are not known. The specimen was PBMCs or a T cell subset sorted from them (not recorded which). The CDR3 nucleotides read TGTGCCAGCAGATCTAGCGGGGGAAACCAAGAGACCCAGTACTTC. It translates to CASRSSGGNQETQYF.